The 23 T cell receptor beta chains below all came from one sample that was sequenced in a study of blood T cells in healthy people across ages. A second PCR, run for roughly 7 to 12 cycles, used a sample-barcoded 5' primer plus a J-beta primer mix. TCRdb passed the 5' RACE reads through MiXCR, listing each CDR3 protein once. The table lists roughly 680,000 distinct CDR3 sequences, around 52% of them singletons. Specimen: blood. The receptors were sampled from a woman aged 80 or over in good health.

CDR3 nucleotide sequence: TGTGCCAGCAGTCGTCCGGGACAGCGATGGAATTCACCCCTCCACTTT. Translated, it gives CASSRPGQRWNSPLHF. The chain uses TRBV6-5 and TRBJ1-6; 7 nucleotides match TRBD1. V lost 5 bases, J lost 7 bases, and 11 bases stayed unmatched. The CDR3 is 16 residues long. The V gene's germline CDR1 is MNHEY and CDR2 SVGAGI.

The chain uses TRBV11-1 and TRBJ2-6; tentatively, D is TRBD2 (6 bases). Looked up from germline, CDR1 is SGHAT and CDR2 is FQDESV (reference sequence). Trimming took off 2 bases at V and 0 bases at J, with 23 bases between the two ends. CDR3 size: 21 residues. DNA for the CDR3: TGTGCCAGCAGCTTACGTGGGGGGTCTGAAGATAAAGTCTCTGGGGCCAACGTCCTGACTTTC. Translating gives CASSLRGGSEDKVSGANVLTF.

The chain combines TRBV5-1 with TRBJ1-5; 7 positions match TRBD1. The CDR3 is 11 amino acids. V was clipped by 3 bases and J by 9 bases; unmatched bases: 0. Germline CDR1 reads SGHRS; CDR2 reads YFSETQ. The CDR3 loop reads CASSWTGPQHF. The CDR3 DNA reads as TGCGCCAGCAGCTGGACAGGGCCCCAGCATTTT.

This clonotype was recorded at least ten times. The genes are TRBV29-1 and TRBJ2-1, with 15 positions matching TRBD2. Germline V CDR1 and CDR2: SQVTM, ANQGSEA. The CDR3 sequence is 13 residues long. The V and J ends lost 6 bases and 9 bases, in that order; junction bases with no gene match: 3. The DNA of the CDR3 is TGCAGCGTCAGGACTAGCGGGAGGGTTGAGCAGTTCTTC. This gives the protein CSVRTSGRVEQFF.

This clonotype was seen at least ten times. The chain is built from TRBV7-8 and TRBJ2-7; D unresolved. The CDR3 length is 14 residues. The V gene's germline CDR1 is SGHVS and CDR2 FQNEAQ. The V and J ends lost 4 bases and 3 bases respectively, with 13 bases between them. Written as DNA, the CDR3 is TGTGCCAGCAGCTCGTCGTACGTGGGCTACGAGCAGTACTTC. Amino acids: CASSSSYVGYEQYF.

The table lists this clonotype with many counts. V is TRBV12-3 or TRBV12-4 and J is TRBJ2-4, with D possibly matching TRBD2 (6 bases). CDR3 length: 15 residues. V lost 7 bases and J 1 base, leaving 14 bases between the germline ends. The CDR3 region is CASTVPGVAKNIQYF. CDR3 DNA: TGTGCCAGCACCGTTCCGGGGGTGGCCAAAAACATTCAGTACTTC.

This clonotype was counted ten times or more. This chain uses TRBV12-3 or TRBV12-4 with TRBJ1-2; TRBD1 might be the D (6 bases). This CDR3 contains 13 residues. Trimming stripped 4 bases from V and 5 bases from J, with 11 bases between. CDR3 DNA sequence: TGTGCCAGCAGTTCGGGGGCAGGGTATGGCTACACCTTC. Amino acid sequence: CASSSGAGYGYTF.

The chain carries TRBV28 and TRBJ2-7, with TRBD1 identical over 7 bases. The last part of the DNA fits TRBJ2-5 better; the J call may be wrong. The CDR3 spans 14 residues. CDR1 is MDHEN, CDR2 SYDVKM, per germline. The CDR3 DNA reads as TGTGCCAGCACCAGACAGGGTTCTCCAGAGACCCAGTACTTC. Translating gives CASTRQGSPETQYF.

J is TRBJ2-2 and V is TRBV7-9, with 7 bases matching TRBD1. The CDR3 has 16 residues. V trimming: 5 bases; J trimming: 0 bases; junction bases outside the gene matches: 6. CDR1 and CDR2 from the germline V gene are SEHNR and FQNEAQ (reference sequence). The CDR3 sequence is CASSLWTGSNTGELFF. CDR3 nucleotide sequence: TGTGCCAGCAGCCTCTGGACAGGCTCGAACACCGGGGAGCTGTTTTTT.

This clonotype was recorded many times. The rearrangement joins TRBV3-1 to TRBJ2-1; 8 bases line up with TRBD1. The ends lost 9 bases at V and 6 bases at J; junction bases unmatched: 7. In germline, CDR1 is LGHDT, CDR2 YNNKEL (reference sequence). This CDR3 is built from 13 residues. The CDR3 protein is CASTTGGRNEQFF. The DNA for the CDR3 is TGTGCCAGTACAACAGGGGGTCGCAATGAGCAGTTCTTC.

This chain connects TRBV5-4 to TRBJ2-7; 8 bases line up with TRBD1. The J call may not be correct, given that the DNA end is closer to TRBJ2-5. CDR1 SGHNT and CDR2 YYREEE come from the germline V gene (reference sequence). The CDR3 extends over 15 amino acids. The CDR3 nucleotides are TGTGCCAGCAGCTTGGGGACAGGGAGATGGGAGACCCAGTACTTC. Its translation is CASSLGTGRWETQYF.

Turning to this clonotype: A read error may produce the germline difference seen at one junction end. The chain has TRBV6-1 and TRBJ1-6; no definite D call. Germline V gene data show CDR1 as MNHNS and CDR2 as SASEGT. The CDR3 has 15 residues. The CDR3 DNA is TGTGCCAGCAGTGGAAGGGCGATTTATAATCCACCCCTCCACTTT. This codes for CASSGRAIYNPPLHF.

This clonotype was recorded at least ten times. The CDR3 DNA sequence: TGCAGGGCCGGACAGAGCACAGATACGCAGTATTTT. It translates to CRAGQSTDTQYF. This sequence joins TRBV29-1 and TRBJ2-3, with D maybe TRBD1 (6 bases). This CDR3 has 12 residues. Germline-derived CDR1 and CDR2 are SQVTM and ANQGSEA.

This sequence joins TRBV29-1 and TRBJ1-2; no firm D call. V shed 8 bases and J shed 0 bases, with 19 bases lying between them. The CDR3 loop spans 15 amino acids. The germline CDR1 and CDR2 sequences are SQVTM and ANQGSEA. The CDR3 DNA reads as TGCAGCTCCCGGACCCTCCACGCTTCTAACTATGGCTACACCTTC. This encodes CSSRTLHASNYGYTF.

This chain's CDR3 is CSADDTGYEQYF. As DNA, the CDR3 is TGCAGTGCTGACGACACAGGGTACGAGCAGTACTTC. The gene calls are TRBV20-1 and TRBJ2-7, with D tentatively TRBD1 (6 bases). The V end lost 5 bases, the J end lost 4 bases, and 12 bases lay between the germline ends. The CDR3 runs 12 residues. Per the germline V gene, CDR1 is DFQATT and CDR2 is SNEGSKA (reference sequence).

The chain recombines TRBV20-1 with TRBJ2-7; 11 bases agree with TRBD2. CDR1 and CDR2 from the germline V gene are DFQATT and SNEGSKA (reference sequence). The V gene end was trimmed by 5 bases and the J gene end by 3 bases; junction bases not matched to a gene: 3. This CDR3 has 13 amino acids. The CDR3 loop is CSAPLAGDYEQYF. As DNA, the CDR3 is TGCAGTGCTCCACTAGCGGGGGACTACGAGCAGTACTTC.

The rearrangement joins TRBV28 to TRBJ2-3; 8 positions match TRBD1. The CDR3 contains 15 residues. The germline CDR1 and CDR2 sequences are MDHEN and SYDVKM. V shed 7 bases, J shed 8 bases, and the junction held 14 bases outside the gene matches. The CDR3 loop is CASTPADRDAATQYF. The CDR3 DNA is TGTGCCAGCACCCCCGCGGACAGGGACGCAGCTACGCAGTATTTT.

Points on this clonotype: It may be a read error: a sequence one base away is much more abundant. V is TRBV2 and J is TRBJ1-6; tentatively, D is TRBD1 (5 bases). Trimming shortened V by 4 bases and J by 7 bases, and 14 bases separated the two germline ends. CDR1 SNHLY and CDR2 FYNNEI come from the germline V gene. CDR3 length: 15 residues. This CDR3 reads CASSGVDTHNSPLHF. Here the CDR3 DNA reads TGTGCCAGCAGTGGAGTGGACACCCACAATTCACCCCTCCACTTT.

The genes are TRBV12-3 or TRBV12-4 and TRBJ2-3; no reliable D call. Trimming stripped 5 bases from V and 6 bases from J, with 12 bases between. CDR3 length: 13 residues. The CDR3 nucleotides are TGTGCCAGCAGTGTTCGTGGTGTGGATACGCAGTATTTT. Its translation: CASSVRGVDTQYF.

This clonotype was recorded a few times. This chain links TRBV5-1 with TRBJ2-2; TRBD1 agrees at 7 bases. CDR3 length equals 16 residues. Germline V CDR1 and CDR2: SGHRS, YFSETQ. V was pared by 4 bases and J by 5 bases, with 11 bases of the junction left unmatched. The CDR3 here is CASSPLRDSVTGELFF. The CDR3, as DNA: TGCGCCAGCAGCCCACTTCGGGACAGTGTTACCGGGGAGCTGTTTTTT.

The CDR3 coding sequence is TGTGCCACCAACGGACCCAACACAGATACGCAGTATTTT. This translates into CATNGPNTDTQYF. The chain has TRBV24-1 and TRBJ2-3; D gene ambiguous. CDR1 is KGHDR, CDR2 SFDVKD, per germline. This CDR3 has 13 residues. V was cut by 8 bases and J by 2 bases, with 10 bases left in between.

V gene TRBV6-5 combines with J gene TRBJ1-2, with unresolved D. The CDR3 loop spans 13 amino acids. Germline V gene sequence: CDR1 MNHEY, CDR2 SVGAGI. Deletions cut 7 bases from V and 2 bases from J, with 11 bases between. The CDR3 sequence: CASKPGPNYGYTF. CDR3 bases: TGTGCCAGCAAACCAGGACCAAACTATGGCTACACCTTC.

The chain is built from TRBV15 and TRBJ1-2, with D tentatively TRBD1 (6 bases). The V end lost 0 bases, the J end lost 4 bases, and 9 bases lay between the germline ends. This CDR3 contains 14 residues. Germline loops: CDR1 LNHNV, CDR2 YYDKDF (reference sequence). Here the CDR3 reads CATSRDRTAYGYTF. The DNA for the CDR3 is TGTGCCACCAGCAGAGATCGGACAGCCTATGGCTACACCTTC.